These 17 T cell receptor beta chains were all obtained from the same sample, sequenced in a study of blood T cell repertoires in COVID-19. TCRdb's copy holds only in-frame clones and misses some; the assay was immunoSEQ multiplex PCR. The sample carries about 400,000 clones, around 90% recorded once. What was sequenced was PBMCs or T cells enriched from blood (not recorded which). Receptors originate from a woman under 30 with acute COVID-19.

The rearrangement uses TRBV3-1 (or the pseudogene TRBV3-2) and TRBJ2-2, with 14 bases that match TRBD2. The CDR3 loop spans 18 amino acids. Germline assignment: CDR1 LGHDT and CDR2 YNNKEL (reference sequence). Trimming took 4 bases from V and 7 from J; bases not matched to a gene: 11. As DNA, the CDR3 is TGTGCCAGCAGCCGCTCGTTGGGACTAGCGGGAGTTGACGGGGAGCTGTTTTTT. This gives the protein CASSRSLGLAGVDGELFF.

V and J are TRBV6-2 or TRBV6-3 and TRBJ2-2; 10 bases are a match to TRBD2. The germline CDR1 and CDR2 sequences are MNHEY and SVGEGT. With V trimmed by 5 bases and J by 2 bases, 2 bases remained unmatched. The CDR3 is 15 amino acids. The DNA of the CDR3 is TGTGCCAGCAGTAGACTAGCGGGTAACACCGGGGAGCTGTTTTTT. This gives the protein CASSRLAGNTGELFF.

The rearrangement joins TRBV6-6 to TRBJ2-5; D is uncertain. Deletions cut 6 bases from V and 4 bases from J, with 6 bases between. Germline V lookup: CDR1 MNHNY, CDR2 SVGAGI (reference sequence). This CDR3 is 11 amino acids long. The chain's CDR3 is CASRYLETQYF. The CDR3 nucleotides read TGTGCCAGCAGATATTTAGAGACCCAGTACTTC.

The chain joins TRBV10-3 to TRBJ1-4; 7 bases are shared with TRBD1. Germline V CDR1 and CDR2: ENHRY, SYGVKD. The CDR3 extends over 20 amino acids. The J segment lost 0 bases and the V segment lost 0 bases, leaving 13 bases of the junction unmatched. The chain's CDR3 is CAISESNGTAYLATNEKLFF. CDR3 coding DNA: TGTGCCATCAGTGAGTCGAACGGGACAGCCTACCTTGCAACTAATGAAAAACTGTTTTTT.

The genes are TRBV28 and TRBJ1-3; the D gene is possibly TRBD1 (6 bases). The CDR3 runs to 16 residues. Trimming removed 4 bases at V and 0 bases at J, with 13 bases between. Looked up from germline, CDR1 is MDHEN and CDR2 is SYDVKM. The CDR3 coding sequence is TGTGCCAGCAGTTCCCGGACAGTTTACTCTGGAAACACCATATATTTT. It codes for CASSSRTVYSGNTIYF. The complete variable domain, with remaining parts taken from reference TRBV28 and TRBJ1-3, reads DVKVTQSSRYLVKRTGEKVFLECVQDMDHENMFWYRQDPGLGLRLIYFSYDVKMKEKGDIPEGYSVSREKKERFSLILESASTNQTSMYLCASSSRTVYSGNTIYFGEGSWLTVV.

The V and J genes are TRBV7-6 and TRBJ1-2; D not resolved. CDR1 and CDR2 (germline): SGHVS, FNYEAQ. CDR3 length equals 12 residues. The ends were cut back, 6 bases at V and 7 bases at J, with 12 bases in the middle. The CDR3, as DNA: TGTGCCAGCAGTAATTCAGGCGCTGGCTACACCTTC. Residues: CASSNSGAGYTF.

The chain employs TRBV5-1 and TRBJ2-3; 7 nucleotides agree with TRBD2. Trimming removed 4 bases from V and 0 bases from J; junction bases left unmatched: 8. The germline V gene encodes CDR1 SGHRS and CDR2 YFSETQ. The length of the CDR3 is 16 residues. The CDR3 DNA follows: TGCGCCAGCAGCCCTGGAGCGGGGCATAGCACAGATACGCAGTATTTT. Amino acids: CASSPGAGHSTDTQYF.

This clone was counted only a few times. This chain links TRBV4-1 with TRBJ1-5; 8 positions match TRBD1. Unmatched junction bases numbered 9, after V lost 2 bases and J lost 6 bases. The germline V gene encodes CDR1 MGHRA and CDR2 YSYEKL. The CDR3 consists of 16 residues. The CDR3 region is CASSQTDRVGSQPQHF. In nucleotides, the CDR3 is TGCGCCAGCAGCCAAACGGACAGGGTGGGAAGTCAGCCCCAGCATTTT.

The chain's CDR3 is CASSVDAGTYEQYF. In nucleotides, the CDR3 is TGTGCCAGCAGCGTAGATGCAGGGACCTACGAGCAGTACTTC. The chain links TRBV9 to TRBJ2-7, with D perhaps TRBD1 (5 bases). The CDR3 has 14 amino acids. The V end lost 0 bases, the J end lost 2 bases, and 9 bases lay between the germline ends. The germline gives CDR1 SGDLS, CDR2 YYNGEE.

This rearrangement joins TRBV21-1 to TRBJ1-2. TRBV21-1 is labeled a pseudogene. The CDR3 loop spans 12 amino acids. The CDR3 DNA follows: TGTGCCAGCCTCAGGGAGGGGGATGGCTACACCTTC. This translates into CASLREGDGYTF.

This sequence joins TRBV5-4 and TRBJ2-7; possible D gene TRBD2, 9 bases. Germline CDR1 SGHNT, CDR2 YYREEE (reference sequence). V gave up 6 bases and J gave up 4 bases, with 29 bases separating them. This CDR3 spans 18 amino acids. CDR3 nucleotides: TGTGCCAGCACCTCGGGACAGGATCTCCTAGCGGGAAAATACGAGCAGTACTTC. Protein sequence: CASTSGQDLLAGKYEQYF.

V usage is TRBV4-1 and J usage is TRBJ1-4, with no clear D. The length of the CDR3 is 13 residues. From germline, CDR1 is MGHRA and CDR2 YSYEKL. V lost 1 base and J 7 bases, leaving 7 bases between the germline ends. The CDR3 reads CASSQGEGEKLFF. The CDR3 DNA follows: TGCGCCAGCAGCCAAGGGGAGGGTGAAAAACTGTTTTTT.

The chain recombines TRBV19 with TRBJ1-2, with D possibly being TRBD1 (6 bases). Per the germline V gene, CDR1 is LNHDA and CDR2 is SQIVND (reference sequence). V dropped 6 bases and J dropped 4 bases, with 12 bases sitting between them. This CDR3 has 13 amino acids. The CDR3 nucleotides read TGTGCCAGTAGCAACAGGGCGGGCTATGGCTACACCTTC. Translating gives CASSNRAGYGYTF.

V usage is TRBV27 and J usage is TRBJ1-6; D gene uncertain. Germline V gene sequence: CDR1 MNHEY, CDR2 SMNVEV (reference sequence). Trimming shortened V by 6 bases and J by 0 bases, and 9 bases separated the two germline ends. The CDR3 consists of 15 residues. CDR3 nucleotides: TGTGCCAGCAGAGGATGGAGCTCCTATAATTCACCCCTCCACTTT. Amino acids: CASRGWSSYNSPLHF.

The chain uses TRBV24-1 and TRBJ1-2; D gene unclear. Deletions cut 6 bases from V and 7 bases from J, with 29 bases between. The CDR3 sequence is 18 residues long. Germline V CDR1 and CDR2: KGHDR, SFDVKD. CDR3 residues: CATSHPPRQALYTSGYTF. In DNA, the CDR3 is TGTGCCACCAGTCACCCCCCCAGGCAGGCCCTCTATACTAGTGGCTACACCTTC.

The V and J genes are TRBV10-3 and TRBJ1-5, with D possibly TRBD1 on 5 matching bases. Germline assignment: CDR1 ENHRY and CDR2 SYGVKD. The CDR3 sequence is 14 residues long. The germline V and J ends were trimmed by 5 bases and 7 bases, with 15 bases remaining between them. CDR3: CAISQGPKEQPQHF. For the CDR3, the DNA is TGTGCCATCAGTCAGGGCCCTAAGGAACAGCCCCAGCATTTT.

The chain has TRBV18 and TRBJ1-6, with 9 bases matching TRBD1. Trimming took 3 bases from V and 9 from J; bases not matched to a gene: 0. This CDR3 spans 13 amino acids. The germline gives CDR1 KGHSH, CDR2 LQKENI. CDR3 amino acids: CASSPDRGSPLHF. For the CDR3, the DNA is TGTGCCAGCTCACCGGACAGGGGTTCACCCCTCCACTTT.